The rows below give T cell receptor beta chains drawn from one sample of a study of Ad26.COV2.S vaccination and SARS-CoV-2 variants. Sequencing used immunoSEQ multiplex PCR; TCRdb keeps in-frame clones, though not all of them. The data show more than 300,000 clones, about 85% seen once. Sequenced here: peripheral blood, sampled in a trial of Ad26.COV2.S vaccine versus placebo. The receptors shown here come from a person aged 18 to 59 who received the Ad26.COV2.S COVID-19 vaccine or a placebo. The CDR3 runs from the conserved cysteine through the conserved F or W. A D gene is named only where the DNA matches it firmly. Clone size is given for some rows only: seen once, a few or many times, or a class if the clone is expanded.

j_gene | d_gene | v_gene | abundance | CDR3nt | CDR3aa
TRBJ2-1 | TRBD1 | TRBV7-6 | . | TGTGCCAGCAGCTTAAGACAGGGGACTTACAATGAGCAGTTCTTC | CASSLRQGTYNEQFF
TRBJ2-7 | TRBD1 | TRBV11-3 | . | TGTGCCAGCAGCTTAGGGTTGGGGACAGGGGACGAGCAGTACTTC | CASSLGLGTGDEQYF
TRBJ1-1 | . | TRBV4-1 | . | TGCGCCAGCAGCCAAGTGGTGGCTCGCACTGAAGCTTTCTTT | CASSQVVARTEAFF
TRBJ1-1 | TRBD1 | TRBV19 | many | TGTGCCAGTAGTGGTCGGCAGGGGGATGGGACTGAAGCTTTCTTT | CASSGRQGDGTEAFF
TRBJ1-6 | . | TRBV28 | . | TGTGCCAGCAGTTTACTCGTTAATTCACCCCTCCACTTT | CASSLLVNSPLHF
TRBJ2-3 | . | TRBV6-5 | . | TGTGCCAGCAGTCTCGGGACTTGGGACACAGATACGCAGTATTTT | CASSLGTWDTDTQYF
TRBJ1-2 | . | TRBV2 | . | TGTGCCAGCAGGCCCGGACAGACTAACTATGGCTACACCTTC | CASRPGQTNYGYTF
TRBJ1-4 | TRBD1 | TRBV4-2 | few | TGTGCCAGCAGAAGCCGGGACAGGGGATCGCCTAATGAAAAACTGTTTTTT | CASRSRDRGSPNEKLFF
TRBJ2-1 | . | TRBV27 | . | TGTGCCAGCAGTTACGACTACCTAAGCTCCTACAATGAGCAGTTCTTC | CASSYDYLSSYNEQFF
TRBJ1-2 | TRBD1 | TRBV5-1 | . | TGCGCCAGCAGCATAGGACAGGGGGCTTCTGGCTACACCTTC | CASSIGQGASGYTF
TRBJ2-7 | TRBD1 | TRBV7-2 | . | TGTGCCAGCAGCTTTTCTAGGGGGCCAATAACCTACGAGCAGTACTTC | CASSFSRGPITYEQYF
TRBJ2-5 | . | TRBV6-5 | . | TGTGCCAGCAGTTACTCGCCTAGCCAAGAGACCCAGTACTTC | CASSYSPSQETQYF
TRBJ1-6 | . | TRBV30 | . | TGTGCCTGGAGTGTGACCGGGGGGGGGCTTTATTCACCCCTCCACTTT | CAWSVTGGGLYSPLHF
TRBJ1-1 | . | TRBV5-1 | . | TGCGCCAGCAGCTTGGATCCGGGCCCGCGTACTGAAGCTTTCTTT | CASSLDPGPRTEAFF
TRBJ2-3 | . | TRBV7-2 | . | TGTGCCAGCAGCACATCATTCCAGGTGACAGATACGCAGTATTTT | CASSTSFQVTDTQYF
TRBJ2-6 | . | TRBV10-3 | . | TGTGCCATCAGTGTGGGCGTAGGCGGGGCCAACGTCCTGACTTTC | CAISVGVGGANVLTF
TRBJ1-1 | . | TRBV11-3 | once | TGTGCCAGCAGCTCTCCGAGGGGACTACCTACTGAAGCTTTCTTT | CASSSPRGLPTEAFF
TRBJ2-2 | . | TRBV3-1/TRBV3-2 | . | TGTGCCAGCAGCGTCTTACGGGGCGGACTGTTTTTT | CASSVLRGGLFF
TRBJ2-3 | TRBD1 | TRBV2 | . | TGTGCCAGCAGTGTTAACCAGGGGGCGGATACGCAGTATTTT | CASSVNQGADTQYF
TRBJ1-2 | . | TRBV5-1 | . | TGCGCCAGCAGCGCGGACCCCAACCTCTATGGCTACACCTTC | CASSADPNLYGYTF
TRBJ2-7 | . | TRBV5-5 | . | TGTGCCAGCAGCTCGTGGGGGACCTCCTACGAGCAGTACTTC | CASSSWGTSYEQYF
TRBJ2-3 | TRBD1 | TRBV25-1 | few | TGTGCCAGCAGCCCGGGGACAGAGAGCACAGATACGCAGTATTTT | CASSPGTESTDTQYF
TRBJ1-2 | . | TRBV18 | . | TGTGCCAGCTCGCCGGGGGGGGACGGCTACACCTTC | CASSPGGDGYTF
TRBJ1-1 | . | TRBV5-1 | . | TGCGCCAGCAGCTACTACGTAACCATGAACACTGAAGCTTTCTTT | CASSYYVTMNTEAFF
TRBJ2-5 | . | TRBV2 | . | TGTGCCAGCAGTGAGGGCAACCAAGGTGTGGAGACCCAGTACTTC | CASSEGNQGVETQYF
TRBJ2-1 | TRBD2 | TRBV5-6 | . | TGTGCCAGCAGGACTAGCGGGGGGGAAAGCTCCTACAATGAGCAGTTCTTC | CASRTSGGESSYNEQFF
TRBJ1-1 | . | TRBV7-9 | . | TGTGCCAGCAGCTTTACAGGGTACAACACTGAAGCTTTCTTT | CASSFTGYNTEAFF
TRBJ1-1 | . | TRBV7-9 | . | TGTGCCAGCAGTTTAGGAGGATCTGAAGCTTTCTTT | CASSLGGSEAFF
TRBJ2-5 | . | TRBV5-5 | . | TGTGCCAGCAGCTTCGCTCCGTACCAAGAGACCCAGTACTTC | CASSFAPYQETQYF
TRBJ1-1 | . | TRBV6-2/TRBV6-3 | . | TGTGCCAGCAGTCAATCAATTGAAGCTTTCTTT | CASSQSIEAFF
TRBJ2-3 | . | TRBV14 | . | TGTGCCAGCAGCCAAGGAGGCGGGGCAGGCACAGATACGCAGTATTTT | CASSQGGGAGTDTQYF
TRBJ2-3 | . | TRBV7-3 | . | TGTGCCAGCAGCCTTTCGGGACCCACAGATACGCAGTATTTT | CASSLSGPTDTQYF
TRBJ1-1 | . | TRBV15 | . | TGTGCCACCAGCAGATCGCAGAGTGAAGCTTTCTTT | CATSRSQSEAFF
TRBJ1-5 | . | TRBV28 | . | TGTGCCAGCATTACAGGGTGGGGGCAGCCCCAGCATTTT | CASITGWGQPQHF
TRBJ2-7 | . | TRBV19 | . | TGTGCCAGTAGCCCCCGGGACGTAACCTCCTACGAGCAGTACTTC | CASSPRDVTSYEQYF
TRBJ2-1 | TRBD2 | TRBV29-1 | . | TGCAGCGTTGTTGGCGGGGGGGCGGCTGAGCAGTTCTTC | CSVVGGGAAEQFF
TRBJ2-6 | . | TRBV7-3 | . | TGTGCCAGCAGCTTAATTGGGGGAAAAAGCGGGGCCAACGTCCTGACTTTC | CASSLIGGKSGANVLTF
TRBJ2-2 | . | TRBV6-5 | . | TGTGCCAGCAGTTCGGGGCGCCGACTTAACACCGGGGAGCTGTTTTTT | CASSSGRRLNTGELFF
TRBJ1-4 | TRBD1 | TRBV5-6 | . | TGTGCCAGCAGCTTACAGGGGGCTGCTAATGAAAAACTGTTTTTT | CASSLQGAANEKLFF
TRBJ2-5 | TRBD2 | TRBV5-1 | . | TGCGCCAGCAGTAGGAGCGGGGGGACCGAAGAGACCCAGTACTTC | CASSRSGGTEETQYF
TRBJ1-5 | . | TRBV5-1 | . | TGCGCCAGCAGCTTGGGGCCCAATCAGCCCCAGCATTTT | CASSLGPNQPQHF
TRBJ1-2 | . | TRBV30 | . | TGTGCCTGGAGTGTTCACAGTAAGGGGGACTACACCTTC | CAWSVHSKGDYTF
TRBJ2-3 | TRBD2 | TRBV4-2 | . | TGTGCCAGCGGCATACTAGCGGGGGGGAGAGATACGCAGTATTTT | CASGILAGGRDTQYF
TRBJ1-2 | . | TRBV12-3/TRBV12-4 | . | TGTGCCAGCAGCCATAATGGCTACACCTTC | CASSHNGYTF